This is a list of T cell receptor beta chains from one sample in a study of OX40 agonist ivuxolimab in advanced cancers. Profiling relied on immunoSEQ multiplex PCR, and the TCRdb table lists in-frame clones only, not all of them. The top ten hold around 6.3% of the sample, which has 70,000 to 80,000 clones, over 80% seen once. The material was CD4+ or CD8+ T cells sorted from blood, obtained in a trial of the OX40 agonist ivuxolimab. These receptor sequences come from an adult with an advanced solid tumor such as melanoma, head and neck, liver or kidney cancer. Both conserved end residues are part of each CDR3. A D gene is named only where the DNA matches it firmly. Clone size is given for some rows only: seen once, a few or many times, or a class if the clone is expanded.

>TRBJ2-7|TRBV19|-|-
TGTGCCAGTAGTTTGACGGGAGCCTACGAGCAGTACTTC
CASSLTGAYEQYF
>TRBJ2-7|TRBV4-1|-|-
TGCGCCAGCAGCCAAGGACAGAACTCCTACGAGCAGTACTTC
CASSQGQNSYEQYF
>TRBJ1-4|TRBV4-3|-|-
TGCGCCAGCAGCCAAGATTCCCTCCCTAATGAAAAACTGTTTTTT
CASSQDSLPNEKLFF
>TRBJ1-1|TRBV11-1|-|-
TGTGCCAGCAGCTTTGGAGGCAACACTGAAGCTTTCTTT
CASSFGGNTEAFF
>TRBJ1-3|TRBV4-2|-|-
TGTGCCAGCAGCCAAGTCGCTGGAAACACCATATATTTT
CASSQVAGNTIYF
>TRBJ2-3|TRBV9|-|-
TGTGCCAGCAGCGTAGACGGCAGCACAGATACGCAGTATTTT
CASSVDGSTDTQYF
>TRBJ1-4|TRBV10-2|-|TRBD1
TGCGCCAGCAGACCGGGACAGGGAGCGTTAGTTACTAATGAAAAACTGTTTTTT
CASRPGQGALVTNEKLFF
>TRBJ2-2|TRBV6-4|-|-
TGTGCCAGCAGTGACCCGATCAGGGGCACCGGGGAGCTGTTTTTT
CASSDPIRGTGELFF
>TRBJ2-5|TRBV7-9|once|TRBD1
TGTGCCAGCAGCCCGACAGGGCAAGAGACCCAGTACTTC
CASSPTGQETQYF
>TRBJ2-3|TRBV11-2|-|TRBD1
TGTGCCAGCGCCCCCAATAGGGACAGGTCTCCAGATACGCAGTATTTT
CASAPNRDRSPDTQYF
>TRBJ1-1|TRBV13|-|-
TGTGCCAGCAGCTTGGAGGGGCAGAACACTGAAGCTTTCTTT
CASSLEGQNTEAFF
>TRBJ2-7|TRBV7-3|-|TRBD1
TGTGCCAGCAGCTTAGAAGGGACAGGGACCTACGAGCAGTACTTC
CASSLEGTGTYEQYF
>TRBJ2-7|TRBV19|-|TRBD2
TGTGCCACTGCGACTAGCCAAGGGTACGAGCAGTACTTC
CATATSQGYEQYF
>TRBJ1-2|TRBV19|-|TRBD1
TGTGCCAGTAGTAGATCTACAGGGGAGCCCCACTATGGCTACACCTTC
CASSRSTGEPHYGYTF
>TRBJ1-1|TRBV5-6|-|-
TGTGCCAGCAGCTTGGGGTGGGCGGGAGAAATCCTGAACACTGAAGCTTTCTTT
CASSLGWAGEILNTEAFF
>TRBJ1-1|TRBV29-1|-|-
TGCAGCGTTGATACAGGTCGGAACACTGAAGCTTTCTTT
CSVDTGRNTEAFF
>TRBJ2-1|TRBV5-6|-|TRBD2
TGTGCCAGCAGCTACGGGGGGGCTGAGCAGTTCTTC
CASSYGGAEQFF
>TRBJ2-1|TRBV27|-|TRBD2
TGTGCCAGCAGTTTGGGGACTAGCGGGTTCTCTCTTTACAATGAGCAGTTCTTC
CASSLGTSGFSLYNEQFF
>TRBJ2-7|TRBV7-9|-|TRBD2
TGTGCCAGCAGCCGCCCCGCGGGAGGAGCTTACGAGCAGTACTTC
CASSRPAGGAYEQYF
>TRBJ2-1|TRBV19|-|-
TGTGCCAGTAGTATAGGGTCCGATGAGCAGTTCTTC
CASSIGSDEQFF